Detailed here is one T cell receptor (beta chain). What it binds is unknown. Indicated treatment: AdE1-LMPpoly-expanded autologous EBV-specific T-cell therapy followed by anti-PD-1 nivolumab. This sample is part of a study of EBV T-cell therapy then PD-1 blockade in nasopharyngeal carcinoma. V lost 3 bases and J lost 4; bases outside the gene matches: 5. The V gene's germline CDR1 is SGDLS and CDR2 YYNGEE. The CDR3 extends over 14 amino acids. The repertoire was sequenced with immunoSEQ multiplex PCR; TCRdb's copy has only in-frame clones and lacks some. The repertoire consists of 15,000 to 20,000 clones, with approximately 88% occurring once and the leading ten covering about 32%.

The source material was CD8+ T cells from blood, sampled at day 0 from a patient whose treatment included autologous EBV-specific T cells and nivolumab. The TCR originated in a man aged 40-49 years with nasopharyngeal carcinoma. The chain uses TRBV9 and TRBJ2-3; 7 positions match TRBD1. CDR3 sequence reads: CASSALGGADTQYF. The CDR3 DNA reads TGTGCCAGCAGCGCACTAGGGGGCGCAGATACGCAGTATTTT.